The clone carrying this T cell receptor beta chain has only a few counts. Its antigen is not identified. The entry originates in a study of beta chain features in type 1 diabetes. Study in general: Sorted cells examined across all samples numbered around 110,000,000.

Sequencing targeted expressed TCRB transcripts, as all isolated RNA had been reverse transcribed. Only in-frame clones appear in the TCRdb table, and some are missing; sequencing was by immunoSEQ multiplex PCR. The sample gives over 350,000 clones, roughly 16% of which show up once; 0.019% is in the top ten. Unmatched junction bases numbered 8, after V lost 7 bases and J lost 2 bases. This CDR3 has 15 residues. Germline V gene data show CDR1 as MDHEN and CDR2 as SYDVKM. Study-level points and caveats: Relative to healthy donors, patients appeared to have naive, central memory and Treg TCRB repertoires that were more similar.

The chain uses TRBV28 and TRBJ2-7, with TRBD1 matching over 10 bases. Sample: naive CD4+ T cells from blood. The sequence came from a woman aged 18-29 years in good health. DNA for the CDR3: TGTGCCAGCACCATACCGGGACAGGGGACCTACGAGCAGTACTTC. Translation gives CASTIPGQGTYEQYF.